The clone carrying this T cell receptor (beta chain) showed up just once. These data originate in a study of blood T cell repertoires in COVID-19. Study background: Samples of COVID-19 (acute and convalescent) were obtained from the United States, Italy and Spain. The cDNA or gDNA used as material had been derived from T cells, B-cell-depleted T cells, or PBMCs.

In the authors' workflow: Reference gene primers were amplified, and this amplification served to estimate nucleated cell counts. Sequencing was performed with immunoSEQ multiplex PCR; in TCRdb, only in-frame clones are kept and a portion is missing. The V and J calls and the clone size are those of that table, but D and trimming were determined from the DNA. The sample contains approximately 150,000 clones, about four fifths of which appear only once. Germline V lookup: CDR1 SNHLY, CDR2 FYNNEI. The ends lost 2 bases at V and 1 base at J; junction bases unmatched: 3. The CDR3 consists of 15 residues.

The sequencing sample was made of peripheral blood. The sequence came from a woman in her sixties or seventies with acute or convalescent COVID-19. The chain couples TRBV2 to TRBJ2-3, with 7 bases matching TRBD1. CDR3 region: CASSERTGGTDTQYF. CDR3 bases: TGTGCCAGCAGTGAACGAACAGGGGGCACAGATACGCAGTATTTT.